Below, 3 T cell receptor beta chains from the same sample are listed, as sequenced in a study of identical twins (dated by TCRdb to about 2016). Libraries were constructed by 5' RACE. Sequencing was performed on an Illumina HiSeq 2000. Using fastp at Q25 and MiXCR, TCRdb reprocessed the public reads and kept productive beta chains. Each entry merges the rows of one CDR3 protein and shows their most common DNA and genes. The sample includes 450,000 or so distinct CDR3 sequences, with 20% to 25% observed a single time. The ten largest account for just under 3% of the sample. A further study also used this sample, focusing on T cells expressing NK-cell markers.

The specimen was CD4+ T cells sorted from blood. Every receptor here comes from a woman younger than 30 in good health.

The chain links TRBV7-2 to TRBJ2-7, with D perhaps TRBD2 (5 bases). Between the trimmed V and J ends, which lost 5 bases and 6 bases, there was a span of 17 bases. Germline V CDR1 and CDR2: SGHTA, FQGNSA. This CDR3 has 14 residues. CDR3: CASSPPRQRIEQYF. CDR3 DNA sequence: TGTGCCAGCAGCCCACCGAGGCAGCGGATCGAGCAGTACTTC. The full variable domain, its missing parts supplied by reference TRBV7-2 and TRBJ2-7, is GAGVSQSPSNKVTEKGKDVELRCDPISGHTALYWYRQSLGQGLEFLIYFQGNSAPDKSGLPSDRFSAERTGGSVSTLTIQRTQQEDSAVYLCASSPPRQRIEQYFGPGTRLTVT.

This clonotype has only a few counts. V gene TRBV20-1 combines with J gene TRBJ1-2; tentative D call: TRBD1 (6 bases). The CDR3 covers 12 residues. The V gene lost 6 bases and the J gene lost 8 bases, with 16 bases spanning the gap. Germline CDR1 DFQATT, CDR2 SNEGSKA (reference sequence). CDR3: CSAQPGARGYTF. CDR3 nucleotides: TGCAGTGCCCAGCCGGGGGCTCGGGGCTACACCTTC.

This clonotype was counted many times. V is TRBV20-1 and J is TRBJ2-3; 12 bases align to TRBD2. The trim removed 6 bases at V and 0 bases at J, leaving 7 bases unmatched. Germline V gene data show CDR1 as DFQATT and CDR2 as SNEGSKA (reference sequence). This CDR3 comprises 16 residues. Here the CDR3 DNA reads TGCAGTGCCGACGAAACTAGCGGGGGGAGCACAGATACGCAGTATTTT. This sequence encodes CSADETSGGSTDTQYF.